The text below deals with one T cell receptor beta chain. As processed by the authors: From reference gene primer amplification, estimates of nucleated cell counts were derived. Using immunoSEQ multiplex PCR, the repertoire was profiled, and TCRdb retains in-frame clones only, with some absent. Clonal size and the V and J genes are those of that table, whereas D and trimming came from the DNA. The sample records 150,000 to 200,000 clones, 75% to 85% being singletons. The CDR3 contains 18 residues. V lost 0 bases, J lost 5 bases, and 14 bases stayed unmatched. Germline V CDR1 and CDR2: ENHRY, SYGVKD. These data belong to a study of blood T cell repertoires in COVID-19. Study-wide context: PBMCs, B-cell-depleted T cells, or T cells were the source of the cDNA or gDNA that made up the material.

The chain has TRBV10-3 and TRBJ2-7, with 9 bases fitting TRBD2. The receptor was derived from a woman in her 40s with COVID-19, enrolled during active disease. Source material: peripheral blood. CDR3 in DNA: TGTGCCATCAGTGAGTCGCCCCCAACAGGGACTAGCATCCACGAGCAGTACTTC. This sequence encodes CAISESPPTGTSIHEQYF.